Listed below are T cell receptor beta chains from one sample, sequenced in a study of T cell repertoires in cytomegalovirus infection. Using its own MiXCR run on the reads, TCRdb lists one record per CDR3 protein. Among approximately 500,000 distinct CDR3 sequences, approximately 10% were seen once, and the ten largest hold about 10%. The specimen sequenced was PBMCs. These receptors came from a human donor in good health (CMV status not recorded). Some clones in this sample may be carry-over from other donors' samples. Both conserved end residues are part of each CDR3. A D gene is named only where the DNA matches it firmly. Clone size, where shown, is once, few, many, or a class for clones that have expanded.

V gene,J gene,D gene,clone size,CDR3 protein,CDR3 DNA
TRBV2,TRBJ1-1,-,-,CASGPQSGTEAFF,TGTGCCAGCGGACCTCAATCGGGGACTGAAGCTTTCTTT
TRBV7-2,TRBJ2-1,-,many,CASSLRLKQRYNEQFF,TGTGCCAGCAGCTTAAGACTAAAACAAAGGTACAATGAGCAGTTCTTC
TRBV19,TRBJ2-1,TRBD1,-,CASTGDFPYNEQFF,TGTGCGTCGACAGGGGATTTCCCCTACAATGAGCAGTTCTTC
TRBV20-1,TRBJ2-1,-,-,CSASMRVSYNEQFF,TGCAGTGCTAGCATGCGGGTTTCCTACAATGAGCAGTTCTTC
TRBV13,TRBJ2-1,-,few,CASRLRDRYTYNEQFF,TGTGCCAGCAGGCTACGGGACCGCTATACCTACAATGAGCAGTTCTTC
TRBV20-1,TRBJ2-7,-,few,CSARDKEGLYYEQYF,TGCAGTGCTAGAGATAAGGAAGGGCTTTACTACGAGCAGTACTTC
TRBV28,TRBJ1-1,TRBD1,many,CASSPNPGQFRPEAFF,TGTGCCAGCAGCCCCAATCCGGGACAGTTCCGCCCTGAAGCTTTCTTT
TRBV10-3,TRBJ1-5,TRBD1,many,CAISADRGIDQPQHF,TGTGCCATCAGTGCAGACAGGGGTATTGATCAGCCCCAGCATTTT
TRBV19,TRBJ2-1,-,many,CASSVLPGQGNEQFF,TGTGCCAGTAGTGTACTCCCGGGACAAGGCAATGAGCAGTTCTTC
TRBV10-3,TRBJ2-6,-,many,CAISESRGTGANVLTF,TGTGCCATCAGTGAGTCGAGGGGTACTGGGGCCAACGTCCTGACTTTC
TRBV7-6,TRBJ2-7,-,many,CASSHRTGGREQYF,TGTGCCAGCAGCCACCGGACAGGTGGGAGGGAGCAGTACTTC